The T cell receptor (beta chain) described here comes from a study of blood T cell repertoires in COVID-19. Study-level information: Sites across the United States, Italy and Spain contributed samples from acute and convalescent COVID-19. T cells, B-cell-depleted T cells, or PBMCs supplied cDNA or gDNA.

Original data processing: Amplification from reference gene primers served as the basis for estimated nucleated cell counts. Libraries were prepared by immunoSEQ multiplex PCR; TCRdb keeps only in-frame clonotypes and omits some of them. V and J calls and clone size are copied from that table; D and trimming were computed from the DNA. The table shows hundreds of thousands of clones, with 88% occurring only once. Patients from Seattle were sampled longitudinally, starting during active infection. Germline loops: CDR1 MGHDK, CDR2 SYGVNS. Trimming left V 2 bases short and J 7 bases short, with 15 bases between. The CDR3 spans 16 residues. This clone has just a few counts.

The chain is built from TRBV25-1 and TRBJ1-6, with D possibly being TRBD1 (6 bases). This TCR was sampled from a woman aged 70-85 years with COVID-19, enrolled during active disease. Source material: peripheral blood. CDR3 protein: CASSENRARGNSPLHF. The CDR3 DNA sequence: TGTGCCAGCAGTGAAAACAGGGCAAGGGGAAATTCACCCCTCCACTTT.